The 21 T cell receptor beta chains below were found in one sample sequenced in a study of shared clonotypes between healthy human individuals (dated by TCRdb to about 2020). Library method: the immunoSEQ multiplex PCR assay. In its TCRdb copy, this immuneACCESS table keeps in-frame sequences only and misses some clones. Where compared with another copy, unresolved V genes explain less than half of these, and the others have no known cause. Within this sample are fewer than 1.8 million clones, with roughly 98.5% of them counted one time only. Of the sample, 0.36% is held by the ten largest clones. Material: naive CD4+ T cells sorted from blood. The cell subset or site label, read with the paper, signifies: CD45RA+ positively selected. Every receptor here comes from a man younger than 40 in good health.

The gene calls are TRBV19 and TRBJ2-3; TRBD2 matches at 7 bases. This CDR3 is built from 14 residues. CDR1 and CDR2 from the germline V gene are LNHDA and SQIVND (reference sequence). V trimming: 0 bases; J trimming: 6 bases; junction bases outside the gene matches: 3. CDR3 bases: TGTGCCAGTAGTATAGACGTCGGGGGGGATACGCAGTATTTT. It specifies CASSIDVGGDTQYF.

V usage is TRBV5-1 and J usage is TRBJ2-2; D is perhaps TRBD1 (5 bases). Between the trimmed V and J ends, which lost 4 bases and 6 bases, there was a span of 10 bases. Germline V lookup: CDR1 SGHRS, CDR2 YFSETQ. The CDR3 loop spans 13 amino acids. The CDR3 sequence is CASSDRGAGELFF. The CDR3 coding sequence is TGCGCCAGCAGCGATAGGGGCGCCGGGGAGCTGTTTTTT.

This chain uses TRBV18 with TRBJ2-1; 11 bases align to TRBD2. After removal of 0 bases from V and 10 bases from J, the junction contained 5 bases not matched to a gene. CDR3 length: 15 residues. CDR1 is KGHSH and CDR2 is LQKENI in the germline V gene. Written as DNA, the CDR3 is TGTGCCAGCTCACCACCCGGACTAGCGGGCGTCGAGCAGTTCTTC. This gives the protein CASSPPGLAGVEQFF.

The chain links TRBV27 to TRBJ2-1, with 9 bases lining up with TRBD2. Trimming cost V 3 bases and J 1 base; bases outside gene matches: 1. The CDR3 covers 15 residues. Germline V gene sequence: CDR1 MNHEY, CDR2 SMNVEV (reference sequence). Here the CDR3 reads CASSFLAGSYNEQFF. The CDR3 bases are TGTGCCAGCAGTTTTCTAGCGGGGTCCTACAATGAGCAGTTCTTC.

Only one count was recorded for this clone. V is TRBV28 and J is TRBJ2-1; 10 bases map to TRBD2. The CDR3 runs 16 residues. The junction had 5 bases not matched to a gene; V was cut back by 5 bases and J by 1 base. Germline V gene data show CDR1 as MDHEN and CDR2 as SYDVKM. The CDR3 nucleotides read TGTGCCAGCAGTGTCTCTAGCGGGAGTTCCTACAATGAGCAGTTCTTC. Translated: CASSVSSGSSYNEQFF.

J is TRBJ2-1 and V is TRBV10-2; 8 bases are a match to TRBD2. This CDR3 comprises 13 residues. Trimming took 8 bases from V and 5 from J; bases not matched to a gene: 5. CDR1 is WSHSY and CDR2 is SAAADI in the germline V gene. The CDR3 spells CASRRGRNNEQFF. CDR3 DNA sequence: TGCGCCAGCCGGCGCGGGAGGAACAATGAGCAGTTCTTC.

The chain recombines TRBV2 with TRBJ2-5; D possibly uses TRBD1 or TRBD2 (6 bases each). Per the germline V gene, CDR1 is SNHLY and CDR2 is FYNNEI. Trimming pared 10 bases from V and 3 bases from J, leaving 15 bases between. The CDR3 runs 13 residues. The CDR3 reads CATARGREETQYF. The DNA of the CDR3 is TGTGCCACAGCACGGGGGCGGGAAGAGACCCAGTACTTC.

This clone was seen only once. The V and J genes are TRBV6-1 and TRBJ1-5; D not resolved. V dropped 7 bases and J dropped 0 bases, with 10 bases sitting between them. The CDR3 totals 14 residues. In germline, CDR1 is MNHNS, CDR2 SASEGT. Written as DNA, the CDR3 is TGTGCCAGCAAGGAGAACATTAGCAATCAGCCCCAGCATTTT. This sequence encodes CASKENISNQPQHF.

This clone was seen just once. The rearrangement joins TRBV9 to TRBJ2-1, with D perhaps given as TRBD1 or TRBD2 (5 bases each). Germline V lookup: CDR1 SGDLS, CDR2 YYNGEE. This CDR3 region has 16 residues. V was pared by 3 bases and J by 4 bases, with 17 bases between. This CDR3 reads CASSAGPQLGYNEQFF. The CDR3 coding sequence is TGTGCCAGCAGCGCGGGACCGCAACTAGGGTACAATGAGCAGTTCTTC.

The rearrangement uses TRBV5-4 and TRBJ1-3; D unresolved. The CDR3 covers 13 residues. Germline V lookup: CDR1 SGHNT, CDR2 YYREEE (reference sequence). Trimming removed 4 bases from V and 2 bases from J, with 7 bases in between. The chain's CDR3 is CASSRGAGNTIYF. CDR3 bases: TGTGCCAGCAGCCGAGGTGCTGGAAACACCATATATTTT.

V is TRBV18 and J is TRBJ2-3, with 13 positions matching TRBD2. With 2 bases clipped from V and 8 bases from J, the junction kept 4 bases outside the gene matches. The CDR3 totals 15 residues. Germline CDR1 KGHSH, CDR2 LQKENI. CDR3 loop: CASSPGLAGEGTQYF. In nucleotides, the CDR3 is TGTGCCAGCTCACCAGGACTAGCGGGAGAGGGTACGCAGTATTTT.

The gene calls are TRBV18 and TRBJ2-1, with unresolved D. V was trimmed by 3 bases and J by 10 bases, leaving 10 bases between them. Germline V lookup: CDR1 KGHSH, CDR2 LQKENI. This CDR3 has 12 residues. The CDR3 DNA is TGTGCCAGCTCACCCCAGGTCCACGAGCAGTTCTTC. This translates into CASSPQVHEQFF. Full variable domain (rest looked up from reference TRBV18 and TRBJ2-1): NAGVMQNPRHLVRRRGQEARLRCSPMKGHSHVYWYRQLPEEGLKFMVYLQKENIIDESGMPKERFSAEFPKEGPSILRIQQVVRGDSAAYFCASSPQVHEQFFGPGTRLTVL.

The chain combines TRBV18 with TRBJ2-7; 8 bases map to TRBD2. The CDR3 sequence is 15 residues long. The junction had 6 bases not matched to a gene; V was cut back by 3 bases and J by 2 bases. Germline CDR1 KGHSH, CDR2 LQKENI. CDR3 in amino acids: CASSPTGTSTYEQYF. CDR3 sequence (DNA): TGTGCCAGCTCACCTACCGGGACTAGTACCTACGAGCAGTACTTC.

The chain joins TRBV19 to TRBJ2-1; TRBD2 matches 12 bases. Trimming cost V 4 bases and J 9 bases; bases outside gene matches: 7. The CDR3 totals 15 residues. The germline CDR1 and CDR2 sequences are LNHDA and SQIVND (reference sequence). CDR3 nucleotide sequence: TGTGCCAGTAGTAAACCTAGCGGGAGGGCCGGTGAGCAGTTCTTC. Translation: CASSKPSGRAGEQFF.

This rearrangement joins TRBV4-2 to TRBJ2-1, with TRBD2 matching 7 bases. V shed 0 bases, J shed 3 bases, and the junction held 5 bases outside the gene matches. Germline V gene lookup returns CDR1 LGHNA and CDR2 YNFKEQ. CDR3 length: 16 amino acids. The CDR3 region has the DNA TGTGCCAGCAGCCAAGATCTACGCGGGAGCTACAATGAGCAGTTCTTC. It translates to CASSQDLRGSYNEQFF.

The chain links TRBV6-5 to TRBJ2-3, with 7 bases identical to TRBD2. This CDR3 has 14 residues. Germline CDR1 reads MNHEY; CDR2 reads SVGAGI. The V gene end was trimmed by 6 bases and the J gene end by 1 base; junction bases not matched to a gene: 4. The chain's CDR3 is CASRGGTGTDTQYF. For the CDR3, the DNA is TGTGCCAGCAGGGGGGGGACTGGCACAGATACGCAGTATTTT.

This chain connects TRBV13 to TRBJ2-1; D is possibly TRBD2 (5 bases). CDR3 length: 13 residues. Per the germline V gene, CDR1 is PRHDT and CDR2 is FYEKMQ (reference sequence). The germline V and J ends were trimmed by 8 bases and 0 bases, with 8 bases remaining between them. CDR3 nucleotides: TGTGCCAGCGGAGGCAGCTCCTACAATGAGCAGTTCTTC. Protein: CASGGSSYNEQFF.

In this sample, this clone turned up once. The chain links TRBV21-1 to TRBJ2-7; the table's D call, TRBD1, was not checked against the DNA. TRBV21-1 counts as a pseudogene. The CDR3 has 19 residues. The DNA for the CDR3 is TGTGCCAGCAGCAGGGCCAACAGGGGGCGGAAAGTCGAGCTCTACGAGCAGTACTTC. Translation gives CASSRANRGRKVELYEQYF.

This clone was seen just once. The chain has TRBV20-1 and TRBJ2-3; D is unclear. Germline values: CDR1 DFQATT, CDR2 SNEGSKA (reference sequence). The V end lost 5 bases, the J end lost 6 bases, and 9 bases lay between the germline ends. There are 11 residues in the CDR3. The CDR3 loop is CSASQEDTQYF. The CDR3 nucleotides read TGCAGTGCTTCGCAGGAGGATACGCAGTATTTT.

The CDR3 loop reads CASSLNPPGELFF. The CDR3 region has the DNA TGTGCCAGCAGCTTAAACCCCCCCGGGGAGCTGTTTTTT. This chain connects TRBV7-2 to TRBJ2-2; no clear D gene. Germline V gene sequence: CDR1 SGHTA, CDR2 FQGNSA. The V gene lost 2 bases and the J gene lost 6 bases, with 7 bases spanning the gap. The CDR3 sequence is 13 residues long.

The chain has TRBV5-1 and TRBJ1-3; D is undetermined. There are 13 residues in the CDR3. V lost 4 bases and J 4 bases, leaving 9 bases between the germline ends. Germline CDR1 reads SGHRS; CDR2 reads YFSETQ. The CDR3 DNA follows: TGCGCCAGCAGCGAGGGCCGGGGAAACACCATATATTTT. Its protein is CASSEGRGNTIYF.